Listed here are 32 T cell receptor beta chains from one sample, sequenced in a study of CD8+ T cells in alopecia areata. Following RNA extraction, reverse transcription yielded cDNA that acted as the sequencing template. Repertoires were generated with immunoSEQ multiplex PCR, while TCRdb's copy carries only in-frame clones and drops some. Of 12,000 or so clones listed, roughly 60% are singletons. The study team obtained lesional scalp punch biopsies and peripheral blood from alopecia areata patients. The sample taken for sequencing was skin. Receptors were obtained from a human donor with alopecia areata.

The rearrangement links TRBV10-3 to TRBJ2-3, with unresolved D. In germline, CDR1 is ENHRY, CDR2 SYGVKD. Trimming shortened V by 6 bases and J by 2 bases, and 3 bases separated the two germline ends. CDR3 length: 11 residues. The DNA of the CDR3 is TGTGCCATCAGAATCACAGATACGCAGTATTTT. This codes for CAIRITDTQYF.

The chain uses TRBV2 and TRBJ1-2; D gene unclear. The V end was cut by 0 bases, the J end by 4 bases, with 18 bases between. Germline V gene sequence: CDR1 SNHLY, CDR2 FYNNEI. This CDR3 spans 17 amino acids. CDR3 DNA: TGTGCCAGCAGTGAAGCTCGGGTCCGGCAGGACCCCTATGGCTACACCTTC. This sequence encodes CASSEARVRQDPYGYTF.

The chain uses TRBV4-3 and TRBJ1-2, with D hard to call. Trimming left V 2 bases short and J 5 bases short, with 9 bases between. The CDR3 totals 13 residues. The germline gives CDR1 LGHNA, CDR2 YSLEER. The CDR3: CASSQLIGYGYTF. The CDR3 nucleotides read TGCGCCAGCAGCCAATTAATTGGATATGGCTACACCTTC.

This clone occurred once. CDR3 coding DNA: TGTGCCAGCAGCTTCCAGTCAGGGGGCCAAGAGACCCAGTACTTC. Protein product: CASSFQSGGQETQYF. This chain links TRBV7-9 with TRBJ2-5; 7 nucleotides line up with TRBD1. CDR1 SEHNR and CDR2 FQNEAQ come from the germline V gene (reference sequence). V lost 3 bases to trimming and J lost 1 base; unmatched junction nucleotides: 5. CDR3 size: 15 residues.

The chain joins TRBV27 to TRBJ2-1; TRBD2 matches 7 bases. Germline V gene data show CDR1 as MNHEY and CDR2 as SMNVEV (reference sequence). The V segment lost 5 bases and the J segment 3 bases; nucleotides outside the gene matches: 10. The CDR3 has 16 amino acids. The CDR3 spells CASSPLSTGGYNEQFF. In DNA form, the CDR3 reads TGTGCCAGCAGTCCCCTCTCAACGGGGGGCTACAATGAGCAGTTCTTC.

The chain is built from TRBV12-5 and TRBJ1-2, with D unclear. The CDR3 contains 11 residues. V was pared by 7 bases and J by 7 bases, with 10 bases between. Germline values: CDR1 LGHNT, CDR2 FRNRAP. The CDR3 DNA reads as TGTGCTAGTGCCCACATTCTTGGCTACACCTTC. Amino acid sequence: CASAHILGYTF. Supplemented by reference TRBV12-5 and TRBJ1-2, the full variable domain reads DARVTQTPRHKVTEMGQEVTMRCQPILGHNTVFWYRQTMMQGLELLAYFRNRAPLDDSGMPKDRFSAEMPDATLATLKIQPSEPRDSAVYFCASAHILGYTFGSGTRLTVV.

This chain joins TRBV28 and TRBJ2-5; D is perhaps TRBD2 (6 bases). The DNA end is more similar to TRBJ2-7, so the J call may be wrong. CDR3 length: 16 residues. Germline V gene lookup returns CDR1 MDHEN and CDR2 SYDVKM. The CDR3 DNA reads as TGTGCCAGCAGTTTCAGTCTAGCGTTACTATCCTACGAGCAGTACTTC. Residues: CASSFSLALLSYEQYF.

J is TRBJ2-2 and V is TRBV28, with a tentative D call TRBD1 (5 bases). The CDR3 length is 16 residues. Germline CDR1 is MDHEN and CDR2 is SYDVKM. The V end was cut by 4 bases, the J end by 2 bases, with 14 bases between. Written as DNA, the CDR3 is TGTGCCAGCAGTTCACGGACACCCCTCAACACCGGGGAGCTGTTTTTT. Its protein product is CASSSRTPLNTGELFF. Together with reference TRBV28 and TRBJ2-2, the CDR3 gives the full variable domain: DVKVTQSSRYLVKRTGEKVFLECVQDMDHENMFWYRQDPGLGLRLIYFSYDVKMKEKGDIPEGYSVSREKKERFSLILESASTNQTSMYLCASSSRTPLNTGELFFGEGSRLTVL.

The genes are TRBV5-6 and TRBJ2-1; 7 bases are shared with TRBD1. CDR1 and CDR2 (germline): SGHDT, YYEEEE. This CDR3 contains 18 residues. J gave up 0 bases and V 1 base, and 10 bases lay outside the gene matches. CDR3 region: CASSLWTGHHISYNEQFF. As DNA, the CDR3 is TGTGCCAGCAGCTTGTGGACAGGACACCACATCTCCTACAATGAGCAGTTCTTC.

The rearrangement uses TRBV30 and TRBJ2-7, with 7 bases fitting TRBD1. With 4 bases clipped from V and 0 bases from J, the junction kept 12 bases outside the gene matches. The CDR3 totals 16 residues. Per the germline V gene, CDR1 is GTSNPN and CDR2 is SVGIG (reference sequence). CDR3 region: CAWMPTPGTASYEQYF. Written as DNA, the CDR3 is TGTGCCTGGATGCCTACCCCCGGGACAGCCTCCTACGAGCAGTACTTC.

The CDR3 DNA reads as TGTGCCAGCAGCCAAGCGGGACAGGGGGCCTATGGCTACACCTTC. Translating it yields CASSQAGQGAYGYTF. The gene calls are TRBV14 and TRBJ1-2; 12 positions match TRBD1. CDR1 is SGHDN and CDR2 is FVKESK in the germline V gene. V lost 1 base to trimming and J lost 4 bases; unmatched junction nucleotides: 1. This CDR3 region has 15 residues.

This clone was observed a single time. The chain uses TRBV5-1 and TRBJ2-7; TRBD2 might be the D (6 bases). Trimming cost V 0 bases and J 5 bases, with 15 bases left between them. CDR3 length: 15 residues. Germline assignment: CDR1 SGHRS and CDR2 YFSETQ. CDR3 nucleotides: TGCGCCAGCAGCTTGGAACTCACCCCGGGAGACGAGCAGTACTTC. It specifies CASSLELTPGDEQYF.

This clone was recorded once. The CDR3 nucleotides read TGTGCCAGTAGTATCGGAGTCACCTGGGACGAGCAGTACTTC. This codes for CASSIGVTWDEQYF. The chain joins TRBV19 to TRBJ2-7; D remains ambiguous. CDR1 and CDR2 (germline): LNHDA, SQIVND (reference sequence). Trimming removed 3 bases from V and 5 bases from J, with 14 bases in between. This CDR3 contains 14 residues.

The CDR3 DNA reads TGTGCCAGCAAACTCTTGAGGGCTTTTCTTGATGAGCAGTTCTTC. Translation: CASKLLRAFLDEQFF. This chain uses TRBV6-1 with TRBJ2-1, with D possibly TRBD2 on 5 matching bases. CDR1 is MNHNS, CDR2 SASEGT, per germline. This CDR3 spans 15 amino acids. V dropped 7 bases and J dropped 8 bases, with 21 bases sitting between them.

The chain couples TRBV28 to TRBJ2-5; TRBD2 matches 7 bases. Trimming cost V 5 bases and J 2 bases; bases outside gene matches: 11. The CDR3 is 16 amino acids. Germline values: CDR1 MDHEN, CDR2 SYDVKM. CDR3 bases: TGTGCCAGCAGTCAGCTTCCTAGCGGCGCACAAGAGACCCAGTACTTC. As protein: CASSQLPSGAQETQYF.

In regard to this clone: Compared with germline, one end of the junction differs, possibly owing to a read error. V usage is TRBV7-7 and J usage is TRBJ2-5; 7 nucleotides match TRBD1. Germline CDR1 SSHAT, CDR2 FNYEAQ (reference sequence). This CDR3 contains 16 residues. CDR3 DNA sequence: TGTGCTAGCAGCTTAGGAGGTGGACAGGAGGCAGAGACCCAGTACTTC. This encodes CASSLGGGQEAETQYF.

The genes are TRBV4-3 and TRBJ1-2; 7 nucleotides line up with TRBD1. This CDR3 has 15 amino acids. V was pared by 0 bases and J by 6 bases, with 7 bases of the junction left unmatched. The germline CDR1 and CDR2 sequences are LGHNA and YSLEER. Here the CDR3 reads CASSQERGTVDGYTF. DNA of the CDR3: TGCGCCAGCAGCCAAGAGAGAGGGACAGTTGATGGCTACACCTTC.

V and J are TRBV7-9 and TRBJ2-1; D remains ambiguous. Germline V CDR1 and CDR2: SEHNR, FQNEAQ (reference sequence). The CDR3 sequence is 15 residues long. V lost 1 base and J lost 0, with 7 bases in between. The CDR3 loop is CASSLVGGSYNEQFF. CDR3 nucleotides: TGTGCCAGCAGCTTAGTTGGCGGCTCCTACAATGAGCAGTTCTTC.

For this clone: Other DNA sequences in this sample translate to the same CDR3. In DNA, the CDR3 is TGTGCCAGCAGCCCCTCCTACGAGCAGTACTTC. Its protein is CASSPSYEQYF. The chain carries TRBV7-9 and TRBJ2-7, with no clear D. Germline lookup yields CDR1 SEHNR and CDR2 FQNEAQ (reference sequence). The CDR3 contains 11 residues. V was clipped by 5 bases and J by 0 bases, with 2 bases between them.

This chain joins TRBV6-6 and TRBJ1-1, with D uncertain. Germline lookup yields CDR1 MNHNY and CDR2 SVGAGI (reference sequence). This CDR3 has 14 amino acids. V gave up 5 bases and J gave up 5 bases, with 15 bases separating them. CDR3 loop: CASSTSAGGTEAFF. CDR3 DNA: TGTGCCAGCAGTACAAGCGCTGGTGGGACTGAAGCTTTCTTT.

This clone was counted between two and nine times. V usage is TRBV18 and J usage is TRBJ2-2; D is undetermined. Per germline, CDR1 KGHSH and CDR2 LQKENI. Trimming pared 4 bases from V and 4 bases from J, leaving 13 bases between. The length of the CDR3 is 15 residues. CDR3 in DNA: TGTGCCAGCTCACATAACGAACCGCTCACCGGGGAGCTGTTTTTT. This sequence encodes CASSHNEPLTGELFF.

By proportion, this clone is medium-sized (0.01 to 0.1%). The V and J genes are TRBV7-8 and TRBJ2-2; D perhaps matches TRBD1 (5 bases). This CDR3 is built from 18 residues. Trimming removed 3 bases from V and 4 bases from J, with 21 bases in between. Germline V gene data show CDR1 as SGHVS and CDR2 as FQNEAQ. This chain's CDR3 is CASSFGWGATGGTGELFF. The DNA for the CDR3 is TGTGCCAGCAGCTTTGGGTGGGGCGCAACCGGTGGCACCGGGGAGCTGTTTTTT.

The rearrangement uses TRBV7-3 and TRBJ2-3; no firm D call. The CDR3 spans 12 residues. Germline CDR1 reads SGHTA; CDR2 reads FQGTGA. V lost 5 bases to trimming and J lost 5 bases, with 8 bases between them. In DNA, the CDR3 is TGTGCCAGCAGCCCGGGTGGAGATACGCAGTATTTT. Translation: CASSPGGDTQYF.

The genes are TRBV2 and TRBJ2-7; tentatively, D is TRBD1 (5 bases). Germline CDR1 is SNHLY and CDR2 is FYNNEI. The CDR3 loop spans 12 amino acids. The ends were cut back, 3 bases at V and 2 bases at J, with 5 bases in the middle. CDR3 sequence reads: CASSDRAYEQYF. The CDR3 coding sequence is TGTGCCAGCAGTGACAGGGCCTACGAGCAGTACTTC.

This chain uses TRBV2 with TRBJ2-3; D possibly corresponds to TRBD2 (6 bases). The CDR3 spans 17 residues. Trimming stripped 5 bases from V and 7 bases from J, with 25 bases between. Germline CDR1 and CDR2: SNHLY and FYNNEI. The CDR3: CASSPPGGGTTGNTQYF. The DNA of the CDR3 is TGTGCCAGCAGTCCCCCTGGTGGAGGGACCACCGGTAATACGCAGTATTTT.

The rearrangement links TRBV5-1 to TRBJ2-6; D unclear. Per germline, CDR1 SGHRS and CDR2 YFSETQ. This CDR3 contains 17 residues. The V end lost 9 bases, the J end lost 0 bases, and 19 bases lay between the germline ends. CDR3 sequence (DNA): TGCGCCACCCGGCCTCCGAGTACAGCCTCTGGGGCCAACGTCCTGACTTTC. Amino acids: CATRPPSTASGANVLTF.

This clone was recorded a few times. The genes are TRBV7-3 and TRBJ1-6, with TRBD1 matching 8 bases. V gave up 5 bases and J gave up 6 bases; unmatched junction bases: 6. The length of the CDR3 is 15 residues. The germline gives CDR1 SGHTA, CDR2 FQGTGA. Here the CDR3 reads CASSLRDRSNSPLHF. The CDR3 nucleotides read TGTGCCAGCAGCCTAAGGGACAGGAGTAATTCACCCCTCCACTTT.

The V and J genes are TRBV9 and TRBJ2-1, with 9 nucleotides matching TRBD2. This CDR3 has 15 amino acids. Germline V lookup: CDR1 SGDLS, CDR2 YYNGEE. With 0 bases clipped from V and 8 bases from J, the junction kept 6 bases outside the gene matches. The CDR3 DNA follows: TGTGCCAGCAGCGTAGGCCAGCGGGAGGCGCATGAGCAGTTCTTC. The encoded protein is CASSVGQREAHEQFF.

The genes are TRBV7-3 and TRBJ2-3; D is uncertain. The germline gives CDR1 SGHTA, CDR2 FQGTGA. CDR3 length equals 17 residues. Between the trimmed V and J ends, which lost 2 bases and 2 bases, there was a span of 17 bases. The CDR3 DNA is TGTGCCAGCAGCTTATTACCCCCGACTGGCTACACAGATACGCAGTATTTT. It yields the protein CASSLLPPTGYTDTQYF.

The rearrangement links TRBV28 to TRBJ1-2; D might be TRBD1 (6 bases). This CDR3 is built from 15 residues. The V and J ends lost 6 bases and 4 bases respectively, with 18 bases between them. Germline V gives CDR1 MDHEN, CDR2 SYDVKM. Here the CDR3 reads CASRQHQNRVYGYTF. In DNA form, the CDR3 reads TGTGCCAGCAGACAACACCAAAACAGGGTCTATGGCTACACCTTC.

The rearrangement uses TRBV23-1 and TRBJ1-1; 10 bases fit TRBD1. TRBV23-1 falls under the ORF class, with uncertain function. Germline trimming cut 9 bases from V and 4 bases from J; bases unmatched to any gene: 20. The CDR3 is 18 amino acids. In nucleotides, the CDR3 is TGCGCCAGGACGGGACAGGGGACCCCAGGGGAGGTGATCACTGAAGCTTTCTTT. Protein product: CARTGQGTPGEVITEAFF.

This clone showed up just a few times. This chain joins TRBV7-2 and TRBJ2-3, with TRBD1 matching 7 bases. The CDR3 contains 18 residues. V lost 6 bases and J lost 2; bases outside the gene matches: 17. Germline V gene sequence: CDR1 SGHTA, CDR2 FQGNSA. As DNA, the CDR3 is TGTGCCAGCAGACCACTTACTCGATGGGACAGATCCACAGATACGCAGTATTTT. This encodes CASRPLTRWDRSTDTQYF. The full variable domain, with the rest looked up from reference TRBV7-2 and TRBJ2-3, is GAGVSQSPSNKVTEKGKDVELRCDPISGHTALYWYRQSLGQGLEFLIYFQGNSAPDKSGLPSDRFSAERTGGSVSTLTIQRTQQEDSAVYLCASRPLTRWDRSTDTQYFGPGTRLTVL.